Detailed here is one T cell receptor beta chain. The antigen remains undetermined. Primers for the PCR totalled 60 Vbeta and 13 Jbeta. How the authors handled the data: Approximately 9.9 million of 70 million to 80 million unique TCR beta chains were shared, per a later count. Profiled with immunoSEQ multiplex PCR; TCRdb holds only in-frame clones, not every one. V and J calls and clone size are as listed in that table; D and trimming were resolved from the DNA. The repertoire holds 84,000 or so clones, with less than 80% as singletons. These data are taken from a study of cytomegalovirus exposure and HLA in healthy donors. Study as a whole: Within an early data release were around 87 million unique TCRs drawn from HLA-typed donors.

Findings and caveats of the study: What a later analysis reportedly showed was that an Asian-associated ancestry cluster had fewer N-insertions than the roughly 670-donor mean. Altogether, some 170 TCR beta chains were recorded as cytomegalovirus-associated.

This CDR3 spans 14 amino acids. V gave up 6 bases and J gave up 1 base, with 12 bases separating them. Germline CDR1 is MDHEN and CDR2 is SYDVKM. This clonotype originated in a male donor in good health and CMV-seronegative. The genes are TRBV28 and TRBJ1-1; no reliable D call. Sequencing was done on a sample of PBMCs. The CDR3 bases are TGTGCCAGCAGAAGCGACCCTGAGAACACTGAAGCTTTCTTT. Its protein product is CASRSDPENTEAFF.